The T cell receptor (beta chain) described here comes from a study of low-dose radiotherapy and immunotherapy resistance in tumors. Covering alpha and beta chains, TRAV- and TRBV-specific primers were used for the first-strand cDNA. A 20-cycle PCR with a constant-region primer and V-primer adapter amplified TCRs. A single record per CDR3 protein comes from TCRdb applying MiXCR to the reads. The sample shows about 58,000 distinct CDR3 sequences, about 25% of them seen only once. Time point denoted: after trial treatment. Treatment denoted: LDRT plus nivolumab, ipilimumab, low-dose cyclophosphamide and aspirin (RACIN trial). There are many counts of this clonotype. Trimming cost V 0 bases and J 3 bases, with 16 bases left between them. This CDR3 is built from 17 residues. From germline, CDR1 is LGHDT and CDR2 YNNKEL (reference sequence).

The specimen comprised PBMCs, sampled after low-dose radiotherapy plus immunotherapy. The chain carries TRBV3-1 and TRBJ2-3; weak D call: TRBD2 (5 bases). The sequence was collected from a male donor with prostate cancer. DNA for the CDR3: TGTGCCAGCAGCCAAGAAGGAGGAGGAATCCGAACAGATACGCAGTATTTT. It codes for CASSQEGGGIRTDTQYF.